This T cell receptor (beta chain) was retrieved from a study of cytomegalovirus exposure and HLA in healthy donors. Sequenced by immunoSEQ multiplex PCR; TCRdb stores in-frame clones only, minus some. Of about 330,000 clones listed, roughly 87% are singletons. For this clone: Its antigen is undetermined.

The CDR3 runs 15 residues. The germline CDR1 and CDR2 sequences are SGHVS and FNYEAQ. V was shortened by 5 bases and J by 5 bases, with 15 bases between the two germline ends. Findings and limits, study-wide: In the 100 to 150 validation repertoires, approximately 93% of cluster scores exceeded 0, per a later analysis.

This sequence joins TRBV7-6 and TRBJ2-2, with D perhaps TRBD1 (5 bases). The source is a woman aged 30 to 39 in good health and CMV-seropositive. Sequenced sample: PBMCs. For the CDR3, the DNA is TGTGCCAGCAGCAACAGGTCGAGGAATACCGGGGAGCTGTTTTTT. Translating gives CASSNRSRNTGELFF. The full variable domain, in which reference TRBV7-6 and TRBJ2-2 provide the parts outside the CDR3, is GAGVSQSPRYKVTKRGQDVALRCDPISGHVSLYWYRQALGQGPEFLTYFNYEAQQDKSGLPNDRFSAERPEGSISTLTIQRTEQRDSAMYRCASSNRSRNTGELFFGEGSRLTVL.